The T cell receptor beta chain described here comes from a study of T cells in women clearing cervical HPV infection. Repertoires were generated with immunoSEQ multiplex PCR, while TCRdb's copy carries only in-frame clones and drops some. This sample's clone table lists some 33,000 clones. Looked up from germline, CDR1 is SNHLY and CDR2 is FYNNEI. The CDR3 runs to 15 residues. Between the trimmed V and J ends, which lost 4 bases and 5 bases, there was a span of 15 bases. Comments on this clone: The sequenced fragment ends 3 residues before the CDR3 boundary, so the rest is inferred from the germline J gene.

Sequenced sample: blood buffy coat. This clonotype originated in a woman aged 18-70 years with a cervical HPV16 infection that either progressed to CIN3+ or cleared (not recorded which). V usage is TRBV2 and J usage is TRBJ2-4, with D possibly being TRBD2 (6 bases). The DNA read from the CDR3 is TGTGCCAGCAGTGCTCGGGGGATCGTAGAAAACATT. The encoded protein is CASSARGIVENI. The whole CDR3 protein reads CASSARGIVENIQYF.